The source of this T cell receptor beta chain is a study of cytomegalovirus exposure and HLA in healthy donors. As concerns this clone: The antigen remains undetermined.

Amplification used 60 Vbeta primers and 13 Jbeta primers. Profiled with immunoSEQ multiplex PCR; TCRdb holds only in-frame clones, not every one. The sample includes some 80,000 clones, around 81% of them seen just once. Overall study findings and caveats: The study designated fewer than 200 TCR beta chains cytomegalovirus-associated.

The TCR was taken from a man between 18 and 35 years old in good health and CMV-seropositive. What was sequenced was PBMCs.

The CDR3: CASSPPTVLNTEAFF. The CDR3 coding sequence is TGTGCCAGCAGCCCTCCGACAGTCTTGAACACTGAAGCTTTCTTT. The rearrangement uses TRBV28 and TRBJ1-1; a possible D gene is TRBD1 (5 bases). V was clipped by 6 bases and J by 0 bases, with 14 bases between them. The germline V gene encodes CDR1 MDHEN and CDR2 SYDVKM. The CDR3 loop spans 15 amino acids. The whole variable domain, filled in from reference TRBV28 and TRBJ1-1, reads DVKVTQSSRYLVKRTGEKVFLECVQDMDHENMFWYRQDPGLGLRLIYFSYDVKMKEKGDIPEGYSVSREKKERFSLILESASTNQTSMYLCASSPPTVLNTEAFFGQGTRLTVV.